The present TCR beta chain was sequenced within a study of monozygotic twins with inflammatory bowel disease. Broader study findings: Inverse Simpson values showed less TCRbeta diversity in IBD patients than in their healthy co-twins. Sharing of clonotypes with others was lower in IBD patients than in healthy twins, and this was especially so with disease activity.

This CDR3 region has 16 residues. UMIs were attached via template switching, each with a 6-nucleotide sample barcode. TCRdb reprocessed the 5' RACE reads; each CDR3 protein has one entry and no DNA is given. The sample has more than 300,000 distinct CDR3 sequences, and its top ten clones hold just over 2.5%. Collection of a 2.5 ml blood sample took place per donor. Details on this clonotype: Its antigen is unidentified.

The sequenced material came from blood. V gene TRBV12-3 or TRBV12-4 combines with J gene TRBJ2-7; the D call from TCRdb, TRBD1, cannot be confirmed without DNA. The clonotype originates from a human donor with ulcerative colitis or Crohn's disease, or a healthy co-twin of an affected twin (not recorded which). This chain's CDR3 is CASSPRPGQGTYEQYF.